This T cell receptor (beta chain) was profiled in a study of T cells in Graves' hyperthyroidism and ophthalmopathy. Study-wide context: Sampling of peripheral blood happened at initial diagnosis, prior to any treatment.

Amplification yielded TCR beta CDR3 regions, with RNA transcripts as the source. TCR CDR3 underwent first-round RT-PCR with the HTBI primer set. TCRdb used MiXCR to reprocess the multiplex PCR reads, holding one entry per CDR3 protein. Of 600,000 or so distinct CDR3 sequences in the sample, around 16% were seen once. Germline assignment: CDR1 MDHEN and CDR2 SYDVKM. With 6 bases clipped from V and 0 bases from J, the junction kept 5 bases outside the gene matches. This CDR3 is 15 amino acids long. Reasons for excluding patients were uncontrolled infection, other autoimmune disease, pregnancy or lactation. Source material for PBMCs was around 10 ml fresh peripheral blood. Findings of the study overall: Most thyroid clonotypes with frequency above 0.001 were detected in blood.

This clonotype has ten or more counts. Antigen specificity is unknown. The TCR was taken from a woman aged 30 to 39 with Graves' hyperthyroidism. The chain employs TRBV28 and TRBJ2-1, with 7 positions matching TRBD2. Sequencing was done on a sample of blood. The chain's CDR3 is CASSPSGNSYNEQFF. The CDR3 DNA follows: TGTGCCAGCAGCCCTAGCGGTAACTCCTACAATGAGCAGTTCTTC.